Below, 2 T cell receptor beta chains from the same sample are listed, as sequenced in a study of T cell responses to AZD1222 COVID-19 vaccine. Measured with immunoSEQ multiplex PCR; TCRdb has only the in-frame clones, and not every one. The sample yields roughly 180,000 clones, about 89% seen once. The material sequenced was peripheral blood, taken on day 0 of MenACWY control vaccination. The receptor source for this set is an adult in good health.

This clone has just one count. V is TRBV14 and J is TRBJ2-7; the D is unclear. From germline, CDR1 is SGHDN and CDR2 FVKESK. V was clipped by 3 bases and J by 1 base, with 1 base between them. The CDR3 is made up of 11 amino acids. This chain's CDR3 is CASSQSYEQYF. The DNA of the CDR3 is TGTGCCAGCAGCCAGTCCTACGAGCAGTACTTC.

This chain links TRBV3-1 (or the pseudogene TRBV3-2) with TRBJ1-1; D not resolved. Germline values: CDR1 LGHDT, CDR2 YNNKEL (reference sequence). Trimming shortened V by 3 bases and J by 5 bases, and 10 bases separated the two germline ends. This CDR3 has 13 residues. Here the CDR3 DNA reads TGTGCCAGCAGCCAGTTTGTGGGAACTGAAGCTTTCTTT. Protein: CASSQFVGTEAFF.